The T cell receptor beta chain under discussion was sequenced for a study of shared clonotypes between healthy human individuals. As defined, naive CD8 cells were CD45RO-negative and positively selected for CCR7, with terminally differentiated effector memory CD45RA+ cells excluded. Method: immunoSEQ multiplex PCR; TCRdb's copy keeps in-frame clones and lacks some. The sample has fewer than 700,000 clones, 85% to 95% seen once. V lost 6 bases, J lost 0 bases, and 9 bases lay in between. Germline CDR1 WNHNN, CDR2 SYGVQD (reference sequence). This CDR3 has 13 amino acids. This receptor was taken from a woman in her 30s in good health. V is TRBV10-1 and J is TRBJ2-7; D is perhaps TRBD2 (5 bases). Sequencing was done on a sample of naive CD8+ T cells sorted from blood. The DNA of the CDR3 is TGCGCCAGCAGCCCCGGGAACTCCTACGAGCAGTACTTC. The encoded protein is CASSPGNSYEQYF.